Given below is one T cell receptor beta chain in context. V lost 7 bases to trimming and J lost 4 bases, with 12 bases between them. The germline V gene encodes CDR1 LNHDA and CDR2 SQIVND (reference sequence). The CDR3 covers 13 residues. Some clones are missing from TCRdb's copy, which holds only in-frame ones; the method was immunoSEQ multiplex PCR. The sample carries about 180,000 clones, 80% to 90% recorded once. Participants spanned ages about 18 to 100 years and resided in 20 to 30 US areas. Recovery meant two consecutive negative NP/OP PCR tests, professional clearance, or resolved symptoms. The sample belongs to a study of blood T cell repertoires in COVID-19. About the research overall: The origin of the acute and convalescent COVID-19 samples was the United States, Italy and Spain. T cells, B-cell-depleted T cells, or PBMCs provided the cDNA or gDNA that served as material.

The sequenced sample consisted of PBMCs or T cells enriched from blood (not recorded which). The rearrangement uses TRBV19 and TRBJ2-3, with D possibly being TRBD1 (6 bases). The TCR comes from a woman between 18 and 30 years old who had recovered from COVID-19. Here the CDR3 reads CASTEGVADTQYF. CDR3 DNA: TGTGCCAGTACAGAGGGGGTCGCAGATACGCAGTATTTT.